Many counts were recorded for the clone carrying this TCR beta chain. As yet, its antigen is unknown. This sample was taken from a study of T cell repertoires in cytomegalovirus infection. Looking at the study overall: The public TCR beta signatures pointed to both CMV infection and matching HLA type.

V shed 2 bases, J shed 0 bases, and the junction held 8 bases outside the gene matches. The CDR3 sequence is 18 residues long. Germline CDR1 and CDR2: SGHTA and FQGNSA. TCRdb reprocessed the reads via MiXCR and lists one record per CDR3 protein. The table records around 300,000 distinct CDR3 sequences, approximately 22% of them present only once. This specimen consisted of cultured PBMCs, obtained from culture after CMV antigen stimulation. The receptor comes from a human donor in good health (CMV status not recorded). Some clones in this sample may be carry-over from other donors' samples. The rearrangement links TRBV7-2 to TRBJ2-7, with TRBD2 identical over 12 bases. The CDR3 bases are TGTGCCAGCAGCTTAAAAACTAGCGGGAGGCCACGCTCCTACGAGCAGTACTTC. This translates into CASSLKTSGRPRSYEQYF. Drawing the rest from reference TRBV7-2 and TRBJ2-7, the complete variable domain is GAGVSQSPSNKVTEKGKDVELRCDPISGHTALYWYRQSLGQGLEFLIYFQGNSAPDKSGLPSDRFSAERTGGSVSTLTIQRTQQEDSAVYLCASSLKTSGRPRSYEQYFGPGTRLTVT.